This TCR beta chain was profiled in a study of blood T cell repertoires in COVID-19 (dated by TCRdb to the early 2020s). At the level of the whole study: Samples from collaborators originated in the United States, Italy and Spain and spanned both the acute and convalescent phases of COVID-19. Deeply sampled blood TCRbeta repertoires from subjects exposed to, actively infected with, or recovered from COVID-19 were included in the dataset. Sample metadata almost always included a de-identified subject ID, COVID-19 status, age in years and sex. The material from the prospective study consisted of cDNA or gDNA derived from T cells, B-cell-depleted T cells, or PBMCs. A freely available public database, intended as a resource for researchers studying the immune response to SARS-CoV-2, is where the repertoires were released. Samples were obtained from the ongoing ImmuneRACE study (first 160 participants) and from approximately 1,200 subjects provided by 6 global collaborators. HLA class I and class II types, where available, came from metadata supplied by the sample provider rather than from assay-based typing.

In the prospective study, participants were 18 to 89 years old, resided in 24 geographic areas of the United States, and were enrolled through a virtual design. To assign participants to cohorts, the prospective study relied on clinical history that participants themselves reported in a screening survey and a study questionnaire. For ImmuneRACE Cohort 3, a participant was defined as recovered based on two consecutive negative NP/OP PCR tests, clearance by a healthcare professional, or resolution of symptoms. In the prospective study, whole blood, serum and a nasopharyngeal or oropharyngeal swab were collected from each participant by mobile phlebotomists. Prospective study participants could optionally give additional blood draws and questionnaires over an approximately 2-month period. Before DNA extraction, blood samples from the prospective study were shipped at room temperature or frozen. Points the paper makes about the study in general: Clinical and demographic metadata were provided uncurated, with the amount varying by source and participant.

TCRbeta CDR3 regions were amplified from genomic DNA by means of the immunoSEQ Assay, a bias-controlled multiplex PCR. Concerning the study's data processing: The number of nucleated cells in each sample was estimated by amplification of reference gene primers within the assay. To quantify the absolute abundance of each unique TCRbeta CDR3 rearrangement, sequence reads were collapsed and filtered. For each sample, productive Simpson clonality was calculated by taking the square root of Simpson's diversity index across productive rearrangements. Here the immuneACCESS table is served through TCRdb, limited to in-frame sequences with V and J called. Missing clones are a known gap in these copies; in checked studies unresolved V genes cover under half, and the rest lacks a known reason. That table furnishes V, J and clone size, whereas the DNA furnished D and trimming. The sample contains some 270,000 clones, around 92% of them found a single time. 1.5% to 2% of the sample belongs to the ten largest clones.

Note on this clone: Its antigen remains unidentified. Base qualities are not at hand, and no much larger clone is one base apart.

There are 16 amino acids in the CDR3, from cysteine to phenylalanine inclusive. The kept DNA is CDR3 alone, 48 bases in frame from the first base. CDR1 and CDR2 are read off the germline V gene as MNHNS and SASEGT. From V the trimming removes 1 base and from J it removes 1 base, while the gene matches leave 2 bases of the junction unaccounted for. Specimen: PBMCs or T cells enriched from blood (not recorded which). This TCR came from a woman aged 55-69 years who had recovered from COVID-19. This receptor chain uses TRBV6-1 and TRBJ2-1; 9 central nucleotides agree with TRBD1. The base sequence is TGTGCCAGCAGTGAAGTGGACAGGGGATCCTACAATGAGCAGTTCTTC. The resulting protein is CASSEVDRGSYNEQFF.